Listed here are 23 T cell receptor beta chains from one sample, sequenced in a study of blood T cell repertoires in COVID-19. This table comes from immunoSEQ multiplex PCR, and its TCRdb copy is limited to in-frame clones, with some not included. Here the sample spans about 120,000 clones, 88% being singletons. Sequenced input: peripheral blood. The receptors shown here come from a woman in her forties or fifties with acute or convalescent COVID-19.

The CDR3 protein is CASSLGLAGGQYEQYF. DNA for the CDR3: TGTGCCAGCAGCTTAGGTCTAGCGGGAGGGCAATATGAGCAGTACTTC. This rearrangement joins TRBV7-2 to TRBJ2-7; 12 bases align to TRBD2. Per the germline V gene, CDR1 is SGHTA and CDR2 is FQGNSA. The CDR3 covers 16 residues. With V trimmed by 1 base and J by 7 bases, 8 bases remained unmatched.

This clone was observed a single time. This chain connects TRBV18 to TRBJ1-6; D may be TRBD1 (6 bases). V was shortened by 0 bases and J by 9 bases, with 18 bases between the two germline ends. Per germline, CDR1 KGHSH and CDR2 LQKENI. This CDR3 is built from 17 residues. DNA of the CDR3: TGTGCCAGCTCACCACCGAGGGCAGGGGCAGGTATTTCACCCCTCCACTTT. The encoded protein is CASSPPRAGAGISPLHF.

The rearrangement joins TRBV3-1 (or the pseudogene TRBV3-2) to TRBJ1-2; D unclear. Germline CDR1 LGHDT, CDR2 YNNKEL (reference sequence). The V end was cut by 3 bases, the J end by 8 bases, with 7 bases between. The CDR3 consists of 11 residues. Written as DNA, the CDR3 is TGTGCCAGCAGCCAGGAGTGGGGCTACACCTTC. It specifies CASSQEWGYTF.

The chain recombines TRBV6-5 with TRBJ2-5; D is perhaps TRBD2 (6 bases). The CDR3 loop spans 13 amino acids. The V gene lost 6 bases and the J gene lost 5 bases, with 13 bases spanning the gap. Per germline, CDR1 MNHEY and CDR2 SVGAGI. The CDR3: CASSPGGAETQYF. For the CDR3, the DNA is TGTGCCAGCAGCCCCGGAGGGGCGGAGACCCAGTACTTC.

The genes are TRBV7-9 and TRBJ2-2; 7 positions agree with TRBD1. Losses at the gene ends were 5 bases for V and 3 bases for J; bases not matched to a gene: 6. Germline loops: CDR1 SEHNR, CDR2 FQNEAQ (reference sequence). This CDR3 is 15 amino acids long. CDR3 nucleotide sequence: TGTGCCAGCAGCACTTCCGGGACAGACACCGGGGAGCTGTTTTTT. Its translation: CASSTSGTDTGELFF.

This clone was detected once. This chain links TRBV10-3 with TRBJ2-7; tentatively, D is TRBD2 (6 bases). Germline CDR1 is ENHRY and CDR2 is SYGVKD. The length of the CDR3 is 13 residues. V lost 8 bases, J lost 0 bases, and 11 bases lay in between. Here the CDR3 reads CAISLADSYEQYF. The CDR3 DNA reads TGTGCCATCTCCTTAGCGGACTCCTACGAGCAGTACTTC.

This chain uses TRBV5-6 with TRBJ2-3; D uncertain. CDR1 and CDR2 from the germline V gene are SGHDT and YYEEEE. Deletions cut 3 bases from V and 0 bases from J, with 11 bases between. The CDR3 sequence is 15 residues long. Written as DNA, the CDR3 is TGTGCCAGCAGCTCGATCGGTCCTAGCACAGATACGCAGTATTTT. Amino acid sequence: CASSSIGPSTDTQYF.

V gene TRBV6-2 or TRBV6-3 combines with J gene TRBJ1-5, with D maybe TRBD1 (6 bases). The V end was cut by 6 bases, the J end by 6 bases, with 9 bases between. The CDR3 runs 12 residues. CDR1 is MNHEY and CDR2 is SVGEGT in the germline V gene. The CDR3 is CASSPQGQPQHF. The CDR3 nucleotides read TGTGCCAGCAGCCCACAGGGTCAGCCCCAGCATTTT.

The genes are TRBV6-2 or TRBV6-3 and TRBJ2-3; TRBD2 matches at 9 bases. V shed 5 bases and J 3 bases; nucleotides not matched to a gene: 6. CDR1 is MNHEY, CDR2 SVGEGT, per germline. The CDR3 has 15 amino acids. CDR3 region: CASSEVSGSTDTQYF. The CDR3 coding sequence is TGTGCCAGCAGTGAGGTTAGCGGGAGTACAGATACGCAGTATTTT.

This clone has a handful of counts. CDR3 protein: CASSRAGINTEAFF. The CDR3 DNA sequence: TGTGCCAGTAGTAGGGCAGGGATAAACACTGAAGCTTTCTTT. The chain carries TRBV19 and TRBJ1-1; perhaps TRBD1 as D (5 bases). The germline V and J ends were trimmed by 4 bases and 2 bases, with 11 bases remaining between them. Looked up from germline, CDR1 is LNHDA and CDR2 is SQIVND (reference sequence). The CDR3 consists of 14 residues.

V gene TRBV6-5 combines with J gene TRBJ1-1; D unclear. Trimming stripped 6 bases from V and 0 bases from J, with 8 bases between. CDR3 length: 13 amino acids. Per germline, CDR1 MNHEY and CDR2 SVGAGI. DNA of the CDR3: TGTGCCAGCAGATCACACCTGAACACTGAAGCTTTCTTT. Translation: CASRSHLNTEAFF.

The gene calls are TRBV5-1 and TRBJ2-7; D is unclear. The CDR3 spans 16 residues. Germline CDR1 reads SGHRS; CDR2 reads YFSETQ. Trimming cost V 0 bases and J 0 bases, with 13 bases left between them. The CDR3 sequence is CASSLAGSTNSYEQYF. The DNA for the CDR3 is TGCGCCAGCAGCTTGGCCGGGTCAACCAACTCCTACGAGCAGTACTTC.

The genes are TRBV6-5 and TRBJ2-7; TRBD2 agrees at 7 bases. The V and J ends lost 7 bases and 3 bases, in that order; junction bases with no gene match: 9. The CDR3 extends over 14 amino acids. The germline V gene has CDR1 MNHEY and CDR2 SVGAGI. CDR3 residues: CASKAGLANYEQYF. The CDR3 DNA is TGTGCCAGCAAAGCGGGGCTCGCGAACTACGAGCAGTACTTC.

This chain joins TRBV19 and TRBJ2-7; D may be TRBD1 (6 bases). The V end lost 5 bases, the J end lost 2 bases, and 19 bases lay between the germline ends. The germline gives CDR1 LNHDA, CDR2 SQIVND (reference sequence). The CDR3 is made up of 16 amino acids. This chain's CDR3 is CASSGGRDTSPYEQYF. The CDR3 nucleotides read TGTGCCAGTAGTGGAGGCCGGGACACGTCTCCCTACGAGCAGTACTTC.

The chain has TRBV10-3 and TRBJ2-7, with 11 bases aligning to TRBD2. The V gene end was trimmed by 7 bases and the J gene end by 2 bases; junction bases not matched to a gene: 10. Looked up from germline, CDR1 is ENHRY and CDR2 is SYGVKD. The CDR3 length is 16 residues. The CDR3 region has the DNA TGTGCCATCATGGACACTAGCGGGAGTCAACCCTACGAGCAGTACTTC. It is translated as CAIMDTSGSQPYEQYF.

This clone was seen just once. The V gene is TRBV19, the J gene TRBJ2-1; 10 bases match TRBD2. Trimming cost V 6 bases and J 10 bases; bases outside gene matches: 15. The CDR3 runs to 16 residues. Looked up from germline, CDR1 is LNHDA and CDR2 is SQIVND (reference sequence). Here the CDR3 reads CASRSGASGSGGEQFF. CDR3 bases: TGTGCCAGTAGATCGGGGGCTAGCGGGAGTGGTGGGGAGCAGTTCTTC.

The V call is TRBV11-2, the J call TRBJ2-4; TRBD1 aligns across 7 bases. This CDR3 region has 15 residues. Germline assignment: CDR1 SGHAT and CDR2 FQNNGV. V lost 5 bases, J lost 4 bases, and 8 bases stayed unmatched. The CDR3 loop is CASSPETGAKNIQYF. Here the CDR3 DNA reads TGTGCCAGCAGCCCCGAAACAGGGGCGAAAAACATTCAGTACTTC.

This clone was detected once. The rearrangement joins TRBV20-1 to TRBJ2-7, with 7 bases fitting TRBD2. The CDR3 runs to 11 residues. V shed 5 bases and J 6 bases; nucleotides not matched to a gene: 4. The V gene's germline CDR1 is DFQATT and CDR2 SNEGSKA (reference sequence). The CDR3 nucleotides read TGCAGTGCTCGGGGGGAGGGCGAGCAGTACTTC. The encoded protein is CSARGEGEQYF.

J is TRBJ2-5 and V is TRBV30, with 8 bases identical to TRBD1. This CDR3 has 15 residues. Per the germline V gene, CDR1 is GTSNPN and CDR2 is SVGIG (reference sequence). The trim removed 0 bases at V and 5 bases at J, leaving 8 bases unmatched. CDR3 in amino acids: CAWSVPGGGWETQYF. The DNA for the CDR3 is TGTGCCTGGAGTGTACCAGGGGGCGGGTGGGAGACCCAGTACTTC.

This chain joins TRBV5-1 and TRBJ2-7; 7 bases are shared with TRBD2. V shed 0 bases, J shed 5 bases, and the junction held 8 bases outside the gene matches. CDR3 size: 15 residues. The germline gives CDR1 SGHRS, CDR2 YFSETQ. DNA of the CDR3: TGCGCCAGCAGCTTGGGCGGGGGATTTGAGAACGAGCAGTACTTC. Amino acid sequence: CASSLGGGFENEQYF.

This clone showed up just once. The CDR3 here is CASSFGQGYEQYF. The CDR3 DNA is TGTGCCAGCAGCTTTGGACAGGGCTACGAGCAGTACTTC. The rearrangement joins TRBV7-9 to TRBJ2-7; TRBD1 aligns across 8 bases. CDR1 and CDR2 from the germline V gene are SEHNR and FQNEAQ (reference sequence). Trimming removed 3 bases from V and 3 bases from J; junction bases left unmatched: 1. The CDR3 contains 13 residues.

This chain joins TRBV10-1 and TRBJ2-5; tentatively, D is TRBD2 (5 bases). The CDR3 spans 14 residues. Germline CDR1 and CDR2: WNHNN and SYGVQD (reference sequence). Trimming took off 2 bases at V and 5 bases at J, with 12 bases between the two ends. In DNA, the CDR3 is TGCGCCAGCAGTGAGGGAGGCGTTGGGGAGACCCAGTACTTC. The encoded protein is CASSEGGVGETQYF.

V usage is TRBV3-1 (or the pseudogene TRBV3-2) and J usage is TRBJ2-2, with D possibly matching TRBD2 (5 bases). Germline V lookup: CDR1 LGHDT, CDR2 YNNKEL (reference sequence). The length of the CDR3 is 14 residues. V lost 5 bases and J lost 5, with 12 bases in between. CDR3 sequence reads: CASSEGGATGELFF. DNA for the CDR3: TGTGCCAGCAGCGAAGGAGGCGCTACCGGGGAGCTGTTTTTT.